The source of this T cell receptor (beta chain) is a study of OX40 agonist ivuxolimab in advanced cancers. Looking at the study overall: From 23 to 79 years was the age range, with a mean of 60 years, and roughly 80% were male.

Using immunoSEQ multiplex PCR, the repertoire was profiled, and TCRdb retains in-frame clones only, with some absent. This table has 50,000 or so clones, about 90% appearing once. This clone was seen a few times. The source is an adult with an advanced solid tumor such as melanoma, head and neck, liver or kidney cancer. The sample consisted of CD4+ or CD8+ T cells sorted from blood, taken in a trial of the OX40 agonist ivuxolimab.

The CDR3 protein is CASSLLGLEAFF. The CDR3 nucleotides read TGCGCCAGCAGCTTGCTGGGGCTTGAAGCTTTCTTT. The chain uses TRBV5-1 and TRBJ1-1; possible D gene TRBD1, 5 bases. This CDR3 is 12 amino acids long. V gave up 1 base and J gave up 7 bases, with 8 bases separating them. CDR1 and CDR2 from the germline V gene are SGHRS and YFSETQ. Complete variable domain (other parts from reference TRBV5-1 and TRBJ1-1): KAGVTQTPRYLIKTRGQQVTLSCSPISGHRSVSWYQQTPGQGLQFLFEYFSETQRNKGNFPGRFSGRQFSNSRSEMNVSTLELGDSALYLCASSLLGLEAFFGQGTRLTVV.